This TCR beta chain derives from a study of blood T cell repertoires in COVID-19. Study context: Researchers got acute and convalescent COVID-19 samples from the United States, Italy and Spain. T cells, B-cell-depleted T cells, or PBMCs supplied cDNA or gDNA.

Authors' data handling: Nucleated cell counts were estimated from reference gene primer amplification. Assay used: immunoSEQ multiplex PCR; TCRdb lists only in-frame clones, some missing. D and trimming were read from the DNA, whereas the V and J calls and clone size are those reported in that table. The table includes about 100,000 clones, 80% to 95% detected once. This CDR3 has 17 amino acids. Losses at the gene ends were 4 bases for V and 2 bases for J; bases not matched to a gene: 8. CDR1 is LGHDT and CDR2 is YNNKEL in the germline V gene (reference sequence). This chain joins TRBV3-1 (or the pseudogene TRBV3-2) and TRBJ2-7, with 13 nucleotides matching TRBD2. This TCR was recovered from a man aged 50 to 59 with active COVID-19. The sequencing sample was made of peripheral blood. In nucleotides, the CDR3 is TGTGCCAGCAGCCCACGTCCGGGACTAGCGGGAACCTACGAGCAGTACGTC. This translates into CASSPRPGLAGTYEQYV.